The sequence of this TCR beta chain was determined in a study of blood T cell repertoires in COVID-19. This CDR3 contains 13 residues. Trimming removed 7 bases at V and 4 bases at J, with 10 bases between. Germline CDR1 and CDR2: LNHDA and SQIVND (reference sequence). This table comes from immunoSEQ multiplex PCR, and its TCRdb copy is limited to in-frame clones, with some not included. The profile shows some 130,000 clones, around four fifths of them singletons. This chain uses TRBV19 with TRBJ2-2; D unresolved. Sequenced: peripheral blood. The sequence derives from a man aged 55 to 70 who had recovered from COVID-19. The DNA for the CDR3 is TGTGCCAGTACAGCCCGGAGCACCGGGGAGCTGTTTTTT. It translates to CASTARSTGELFF.